This T cell receptor beta chain derives from a study of early T cells in non-severe SARS-CoV-2 infection. Trimming took 2 bases from V and 8 from J, leaving 9 bases between them. The CDR3 sequence is 12 residues long. TCRdb reprocessed the 5' RACE reads via MiXCR and lists one record per CDR3 protein. This sample carries 25,000 to 30,000 distinct CDR3 sequences, about 4.5% of them seen once, and the ten largest clones take around 6%. This clonotype appeared a few times. The V and J genes are TRBV12-3 or TRBV12-4 and TRBJ1-2; no clear D gene. This TCR derives from an adult who was a healthcare worker with PCR-confirmed SARS-CoV-2 infection or an uninfected control (not recorded which). Input material: whole blood. CDR3 amino acids: CASSLTEGGYTF. CDR3 nucleotides: TGTGCCAGCAGTTTAACCGAAGGGGGCTACACCTTC.